Listed below are T cell receptor beta chains from one sample, sequenced in a study of blood T cell repertoires in COVID-19. Only in-frame clones appear in the TCRdb table, and some are missing; sequencing was by immunoSEQ multiplex PCR. The profile shows 250,000 to 350,000 clones, roughly 90% of them singletons. The sample comprised peripheral blood. These receptors all come from a woman in her 70s with COVID-19, enrolled during active disease. Each CDR3 is given with its conserved first and last residue. The D gene is left open where the match is weak. The size field is filled for only some rows; it gives once, few, many or a size class.

TGTGCCTGGAGTGTAATGGGACAGAAAAGGGGGCACAATGAAAAACTGTTTTTT CAWSVMGQKRGHNEKLFF TRBD1 TRBJ1-4 TRBV30 once
TGTGCCAGCAGCCAACCCAGGGACACAGGAAACACCATATATTTT CASSQPRDTGNTIYF . TRBJ1-3 TRBV4-2 few
TGTGCCACTCTAGGGGAACAGGGATTGGGAGGCTACACCTTC CATLGEQGLGGYTF . TRBJ1-2 TRBV2 .
TGTGCCAGCAGGGCTAGCGGGGGAGTCTACGAGCAGTACTTC CASRASGGVYEQYF TRBD2 TRBJ2-7 TRBV6-5 once
TGTGCCAGCAGTTTCCAATATCAGCCCCAGCATTTT CASSFQYQPQHF . TRBJ1-5 TRBV28 .
TGTGCCAGCACCTTCGGGAATTCACCCCTCCACTTT CASTFGNSPLHF . TRBJ1-6 TRBV11-2 .
TGTGCCAGCAGTACCCAGCGGGGGGGCCCAGATACGCAGTATTTT CASSTQRGGPDTQYF TRBD2 TRBJ2-3 TRBV6-5 .
TGTGCCAGCAGTTTATGGGGGACTACTAATACGCAGTATTTT CASSLWGTTNTQYF TRBD2 TRBJ2-3 TRBV27 .
TGTGCCAGCAGTCAGGACAGTCTTTTTAGCAATCAGCCCCAGCATTTT CASSQDSLFSNQPQHF . TRBJ1-5 TRBV5-8 .
TGTGCCAGTAGTTCCCCTGTGGCATGGACCGGGGAGCTGTTTTTT CASSSPVAWTGELFF . TRBJ2-2 TRBV19 .
TGTGCCAGCAGCTTAGATCGCCCAGGGGCCTCTGGAAACACCATATATTTT CASSLDRPGASGNTIYF . TRBJ1-3 TRBV11-2 few
TGCGCCAGCAGCCGAGAGACCGAGACAGTCTATGGCTACACCTTC CASSRETETVYGYTF . TRBJ1-2 TRBV4-1 .
TGCGCCACCTCAGGCCCCAACACAGATACGCAGTATTTT CATSGPNTDTQYF . TRBJ2-3 TRBV4-1 .
TGCGCCAGCAGCCCCGGCGCACAGGCCTATGGCTACACCTTC CASSPGAQAYGYTF . TRBJ1-2 TRBV4-3 .
TGTGCCAGCAGCTTAAAGGGGGATCAGCCCCAGCATTTT CASSLKGDQPQHF . TRBJ1-5 TRBV11-2 few
TGTGCCAGCAGTACAGGGCGATTCGGGAACATTCAGTACTTC CASSTGRFGNIQYF . TRBJ2-4 TRBV27 .
TGTGCCAGTTCCCCCGCGGGGATACAAGAGCAGTACTTC CASSPAGIQEQYF . TRBJ2-7 TRBV19 once
TGCGCCAGCAGCCATTCTCCGGGACAGGGAGGACACGAGCAGTACTTC CASSHSPGQGGHEQYF TRBD1 TRBJ2-7 TRBV4-1 .
TGTGCCAGTAGTATAGCCGTGACCGGGGAGCTGTTTTTT CASSIAVTGELFF . TRBJ2-2 TRBV19 .
TGTGCCAGCAGTGAAGCGCGGGGAGATGGCTACACCTTC CASSEARGDGYTF . TRBJ1-2 TRBV6-1 few
TGTGCCTGGAGTGTACTAGCGGGGGGGCTGGAGACCCAGTACTTC CAWSVLAGGLETQYF TRBD2 TRBJ2-5 TRBV30 .
TGCGCCAGCAGCCCGACGCAGGGGAGCACTGAAGCTTTCTTT CASSPTQGSTEAFF . TRBJ1-1 TRBV5-1 once
TGTGCCAGCAGTTCCCTAACCGGGGAGCTGTTTTTT CASSSLTGELFF . TRBJ2-2 TRBV12-3/TRBV12-4 .
TGTGCCAGCAGTGGACAGTTGCCAGATACGCAGTATTTT CASSGQLPDTQYF . TRBJ2-3 TRBV6-6 .
TGTGCCAGTAGTACGAACAGGTTCGAAAAACTGTTTTTT CASSTNRFEKLFF . TRBJ1-4 TRBV19 .
TGTGCCAGCTCACCACAGGGGGCTAACTCTGGAAACACCATATATTTT CASSPQGANSGNTIYF TRBD1 TRBJ1-3 TRBV18 .